The present TCR beta chain was sequenced within a study of neurological immune-mediated disorders. Libraries used 2 million unsorted PBMCs kept frozen in RNAlater. One entry per CDR3 protein results from TCRdb running MiXCR on the 5' RACE reads. The sample holds roughly 62,000 distinct CDR3 sequences; 2% to 3% are singletons and the top ten take approximately 3%. This clonotype has at least ten counts. The material sequenced was PBMCs. This receptor was taken from a man aged 50-60 years with multiple sclerosis.

DNA for the CDR3: TGTGCCAGCTCACCGGACCAGAGCTCCTACAATGAGCAGTTCTTC. It specifies CASSPDQSSYNEQFF. V and J are TRBV18 and TRBJ2-1; no clear D. CDR1 KGHSH and CDR2 LQKENI come from the germline V gene. V was cut by 3 bases and J by 0 bases, with 9 bases left in between. This CDR3 has 15 residues.